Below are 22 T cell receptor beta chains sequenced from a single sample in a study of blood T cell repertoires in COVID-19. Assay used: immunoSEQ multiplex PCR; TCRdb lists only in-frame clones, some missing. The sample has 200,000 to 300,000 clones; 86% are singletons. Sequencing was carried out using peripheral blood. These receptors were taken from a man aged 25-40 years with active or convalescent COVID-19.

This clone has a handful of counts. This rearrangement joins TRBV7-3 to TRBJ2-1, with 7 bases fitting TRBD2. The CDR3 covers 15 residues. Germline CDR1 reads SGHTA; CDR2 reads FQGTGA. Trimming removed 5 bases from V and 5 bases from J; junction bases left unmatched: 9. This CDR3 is CASSGRAGPNNEQFF. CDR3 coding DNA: TGTGCCAGCAGCGGGAGAGCGGGGCCCAACAATGAGCAGTTCTTC.

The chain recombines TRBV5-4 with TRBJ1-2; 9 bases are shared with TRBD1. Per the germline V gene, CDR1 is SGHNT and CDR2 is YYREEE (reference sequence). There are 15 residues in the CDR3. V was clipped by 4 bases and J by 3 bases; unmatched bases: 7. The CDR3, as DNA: TGTGCCAGCAGCGCACCGGACAGGGGACACTATGGCTACACCTTC. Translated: CASSAPDRGHYGYTF.

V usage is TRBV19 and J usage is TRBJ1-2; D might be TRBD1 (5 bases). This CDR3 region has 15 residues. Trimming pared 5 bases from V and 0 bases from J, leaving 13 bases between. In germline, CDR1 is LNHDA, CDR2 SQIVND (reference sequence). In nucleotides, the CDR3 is TGTGCCAGTAGTTCGTCGGGGGAAGCTAACTATGGCTACACCTTC. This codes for CASSSSGEANYGYTF.

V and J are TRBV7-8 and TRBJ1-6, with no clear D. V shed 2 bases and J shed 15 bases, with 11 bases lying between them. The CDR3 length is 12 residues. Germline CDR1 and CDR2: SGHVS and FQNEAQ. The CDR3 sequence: CASSLTALVLHF. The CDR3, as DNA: TGTGCCAGCAGCTTAACAGCCCTTGTCCTCCACTTT.

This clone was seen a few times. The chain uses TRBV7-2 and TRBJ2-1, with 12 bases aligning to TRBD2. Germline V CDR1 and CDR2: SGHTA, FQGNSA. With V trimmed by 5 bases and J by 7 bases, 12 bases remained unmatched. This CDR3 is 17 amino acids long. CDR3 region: CASSLGLAGGRINEQFF. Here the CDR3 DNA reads TGTGCCAGCAGCCTGGGGCTAGCGGGGGGGCGTATAAATGAGCAGTTCTTC.

CDR3 nucleotides: TGTGCCAGCAGCCGGACTAGCACAGATACGCAGTATTTT. Protein product: CASSRTSTDTQYF. V and J are TRBV3-1 (or the pseudogene TRBV3-2) and TRBJ2-3; D is perhaps TRBD2 (5 bases). The CDR3 consists of 13 residues. The germline V gene has CDR1 LGHDT and CDR2 YNNKEL (reference sequence). Deletions cut 4 bases from V and 0 bases from J, with 5 bases between.

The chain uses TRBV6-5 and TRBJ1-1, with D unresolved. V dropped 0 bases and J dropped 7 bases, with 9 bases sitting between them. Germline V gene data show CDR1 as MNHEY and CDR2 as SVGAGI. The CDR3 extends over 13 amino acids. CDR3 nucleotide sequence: TGTGCCAGCAGTTACTCGGGCCCCGGTGAAGCTTTCTTT. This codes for CASSYSGPGEAFF.

CDR3 residues: CAWSVGRGNQPQHF. The CDR3 bases are TGTGCCTGGAGTGTGGGGCGGGGGAATCAGCCCCAGCATTTT. This chain joins TRBV30 and TRBJ1-5, with D perhaps matching TRBD1 (5 bases). The V gene lost 0 bases and the J gene lost 4 bases, with 10 bases spanning the gap. The CDR3 is made up of 14 amino acids. The V gene's germline CDR1 is GTSNPN and CDR2 SVGIG (reference sequence).

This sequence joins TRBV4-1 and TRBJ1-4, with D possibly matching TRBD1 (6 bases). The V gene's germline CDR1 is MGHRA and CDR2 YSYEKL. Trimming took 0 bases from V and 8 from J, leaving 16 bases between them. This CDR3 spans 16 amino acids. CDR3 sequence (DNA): TGCGCCAGCAGCCAAGACCTAACAGGGTTACAGGAAAAACTGTTTTTT. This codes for CASSQDLTGLQEKLFF.

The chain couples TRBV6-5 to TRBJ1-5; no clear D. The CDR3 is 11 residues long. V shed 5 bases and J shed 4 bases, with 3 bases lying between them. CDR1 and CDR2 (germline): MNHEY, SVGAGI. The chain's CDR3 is CASSTNQPQHF. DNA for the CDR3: TGTGCCAGCAGTACTAATCAGCCCCAGCATTTT.

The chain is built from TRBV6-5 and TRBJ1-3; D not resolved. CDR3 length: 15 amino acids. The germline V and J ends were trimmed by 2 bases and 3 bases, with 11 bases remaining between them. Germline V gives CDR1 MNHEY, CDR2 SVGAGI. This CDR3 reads CASSYLGGGGNTIYF. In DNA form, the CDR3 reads TGTGCCAGCAGTTACCTGGGAGGTGGTGGAAACACCATATATTTT.

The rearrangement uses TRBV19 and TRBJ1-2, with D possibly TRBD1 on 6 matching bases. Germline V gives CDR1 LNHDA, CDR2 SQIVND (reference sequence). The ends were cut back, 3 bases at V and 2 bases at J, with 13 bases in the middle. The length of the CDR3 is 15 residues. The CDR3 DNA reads TGTGCCAGTAGTATCCGACAGACAGGCAACTATGGCTACACCTTC. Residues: CASSIRQTGNYGYTF.

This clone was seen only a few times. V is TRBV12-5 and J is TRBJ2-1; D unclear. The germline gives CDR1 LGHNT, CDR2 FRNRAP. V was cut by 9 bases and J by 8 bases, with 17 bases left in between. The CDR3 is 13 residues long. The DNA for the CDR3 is TGTGCTAGCAGCAAGACTTTGAGCGATGAGCAGTTCTTC. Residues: CASSKTLSDEQFF.

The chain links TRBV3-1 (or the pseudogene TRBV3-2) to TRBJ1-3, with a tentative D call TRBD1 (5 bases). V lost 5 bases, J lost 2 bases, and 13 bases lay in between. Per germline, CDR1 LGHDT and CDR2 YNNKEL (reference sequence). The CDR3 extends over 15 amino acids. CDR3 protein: CASSSRGKAGNTIYF. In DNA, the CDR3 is TGTGCCAGCAGCTCCCGGGGGAAGGCTGGAAACACCATATATTTT.

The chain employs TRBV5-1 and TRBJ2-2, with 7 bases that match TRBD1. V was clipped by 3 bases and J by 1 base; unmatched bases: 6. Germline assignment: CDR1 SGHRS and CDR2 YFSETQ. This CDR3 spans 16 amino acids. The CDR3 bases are TGCGCCAGCAGCTCCTGGCGGACAGGGAACACCGGGGAGCTGTTTTTT. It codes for CASSSWRTGNTGELFF.

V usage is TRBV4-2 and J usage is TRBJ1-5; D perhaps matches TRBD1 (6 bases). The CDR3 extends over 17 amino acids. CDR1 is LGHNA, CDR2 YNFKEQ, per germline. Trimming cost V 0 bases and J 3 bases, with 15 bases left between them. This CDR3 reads CASSQDYPGQPNQPQHF. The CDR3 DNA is TGTGCCAGCAGCCAAGATTATCCGGGACAACCCAATCAGCCCCAGCATTTT.

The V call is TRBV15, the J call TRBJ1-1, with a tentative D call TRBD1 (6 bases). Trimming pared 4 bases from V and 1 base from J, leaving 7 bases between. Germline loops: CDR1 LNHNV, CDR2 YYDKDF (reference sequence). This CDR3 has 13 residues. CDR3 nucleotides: TGTGCCACCAGCACAGGGGAGAACACTGAAGCTTTCTTT. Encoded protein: CATSTGENTEAFF.

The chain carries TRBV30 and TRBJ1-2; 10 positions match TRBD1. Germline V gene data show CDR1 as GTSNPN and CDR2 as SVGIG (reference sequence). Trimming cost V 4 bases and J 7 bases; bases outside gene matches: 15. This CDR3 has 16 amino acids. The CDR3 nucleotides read TGTGCCTGGATTCAGCTAGGAGGACAGGGGGTACGTGGCTACACCTTC. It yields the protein CAWIQLGGQGVRGYTF.

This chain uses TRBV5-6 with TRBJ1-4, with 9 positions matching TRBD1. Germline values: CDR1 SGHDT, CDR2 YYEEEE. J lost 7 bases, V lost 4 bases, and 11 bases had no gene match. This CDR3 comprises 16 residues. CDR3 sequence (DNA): TGTGCCAGCAGCCGGATCACAGGGGGCATGAGTGAAAAACTGTTTTTT. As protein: CASSRITGGMSEKLFF.

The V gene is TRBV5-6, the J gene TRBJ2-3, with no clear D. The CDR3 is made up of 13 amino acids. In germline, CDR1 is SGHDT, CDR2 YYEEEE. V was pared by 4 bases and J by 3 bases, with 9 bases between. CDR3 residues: CASSADPTDTQYF. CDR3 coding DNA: TGTGCCAGCAGCGCAGATCCGACAGATACGCAGTATTTT.

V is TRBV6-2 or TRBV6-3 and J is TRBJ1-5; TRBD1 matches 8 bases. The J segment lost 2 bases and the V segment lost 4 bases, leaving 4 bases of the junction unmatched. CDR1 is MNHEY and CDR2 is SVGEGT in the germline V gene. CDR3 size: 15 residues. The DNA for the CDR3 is TGTGCCAGCAGTTTTGGACAGGGCGGCAATCAGCCCCAGCATTTT. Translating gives CASSFGQGGNQPQHF.

Here the CDR3 reads CASSSVIHTQYF. In nucleotides, the CDR3 is TGTGCCAGCAGCTCAGTCATCCATACGCAGTATTTT. This chain connects TRBV13 to TRBJ2-3; D remains unclear. Germline assignment: CDR1 PRHDT and CDR2 FYEKMQ (reference sequence). This CDR3 spans 12 amino acids. Between the trimmed V and J ends, which lost 4 bases and 7 bases, there was a span of 9 bases.